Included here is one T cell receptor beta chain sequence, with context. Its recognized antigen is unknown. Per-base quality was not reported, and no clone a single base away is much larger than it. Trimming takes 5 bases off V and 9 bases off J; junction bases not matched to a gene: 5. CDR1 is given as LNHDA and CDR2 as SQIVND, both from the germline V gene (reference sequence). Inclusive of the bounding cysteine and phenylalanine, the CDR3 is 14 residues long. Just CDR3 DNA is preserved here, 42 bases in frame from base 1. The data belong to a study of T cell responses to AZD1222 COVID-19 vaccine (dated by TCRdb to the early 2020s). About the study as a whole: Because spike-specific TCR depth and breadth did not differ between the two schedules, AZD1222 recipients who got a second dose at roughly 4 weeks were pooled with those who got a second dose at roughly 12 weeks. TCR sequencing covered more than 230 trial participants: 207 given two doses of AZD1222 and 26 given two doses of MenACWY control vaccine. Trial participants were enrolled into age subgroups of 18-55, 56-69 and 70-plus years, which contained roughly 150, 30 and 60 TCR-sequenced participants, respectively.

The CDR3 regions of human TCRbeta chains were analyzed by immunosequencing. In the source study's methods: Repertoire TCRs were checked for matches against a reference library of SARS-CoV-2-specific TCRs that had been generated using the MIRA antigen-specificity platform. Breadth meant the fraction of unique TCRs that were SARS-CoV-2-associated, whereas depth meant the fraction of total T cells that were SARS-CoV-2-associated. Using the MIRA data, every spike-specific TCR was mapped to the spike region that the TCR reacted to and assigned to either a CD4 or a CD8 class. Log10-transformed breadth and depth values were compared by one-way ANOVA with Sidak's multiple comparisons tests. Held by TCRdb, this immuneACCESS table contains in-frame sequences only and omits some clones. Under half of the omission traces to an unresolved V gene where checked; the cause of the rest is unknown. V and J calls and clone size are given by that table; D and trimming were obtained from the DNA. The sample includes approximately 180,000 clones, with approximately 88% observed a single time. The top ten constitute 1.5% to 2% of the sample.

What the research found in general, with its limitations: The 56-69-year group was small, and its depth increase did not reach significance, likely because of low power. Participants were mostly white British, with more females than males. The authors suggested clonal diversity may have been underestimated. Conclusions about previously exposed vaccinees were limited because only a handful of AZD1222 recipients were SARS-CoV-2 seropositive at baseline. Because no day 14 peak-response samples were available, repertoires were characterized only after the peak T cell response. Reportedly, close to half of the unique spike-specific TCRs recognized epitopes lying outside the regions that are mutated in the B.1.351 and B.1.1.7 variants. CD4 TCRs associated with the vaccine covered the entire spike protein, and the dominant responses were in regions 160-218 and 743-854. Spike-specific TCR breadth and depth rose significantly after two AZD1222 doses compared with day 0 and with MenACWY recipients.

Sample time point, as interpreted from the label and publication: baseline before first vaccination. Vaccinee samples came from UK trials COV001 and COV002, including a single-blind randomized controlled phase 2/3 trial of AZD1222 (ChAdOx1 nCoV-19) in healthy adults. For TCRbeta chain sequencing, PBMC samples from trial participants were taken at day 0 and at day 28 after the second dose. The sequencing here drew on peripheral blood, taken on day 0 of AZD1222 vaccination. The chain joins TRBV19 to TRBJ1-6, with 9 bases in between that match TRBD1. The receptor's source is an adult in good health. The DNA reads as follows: TGTGCCAGTAGTCCTGGACAGGGGAGTTCACCCCTCCACTTT. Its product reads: CASSPGQGSSPLHF.